A selection of T cell receptor beta chains follows, all from one sample in a study of cytomegalovirus exposure and HLA in healthy donors. Assay used: immunoSEQ multiplex PCR; TCRdb lists only in-frame clones, some missing. This table has around 150,000 clones, around 76% appearing once. The sample taken for sequencing was PBMCs. These receptors came from a male donor in good health and CMV-seronegative. Each CDR3 is given with its conserved first and last residue. D genes are given only for firm matches. Clone size is not always given. Where it is, it says once, few, many or a class for expanded clones.

TRBV6-1	TRBD1	TRBJ1-3	-	CASSEDRGASGNTIYF	TGTGCCAGCAGTGAGGACAGGGGCGCTTCTGGAAACACCATATATTTT
TRBV6-5	-	TRBJ1-5	-	CASRTGPDSNQPQHF	TGTGCCAGCAGAACAGGGCCTGATAGCAATCAGCCCCAGCATTTT
TRBV5-6	-	TRBJ1-3	few	CASSSTRQDSGNTIYF	TGTGCCAGCAGCTCAACTCGACAGGACTCTGGAAACACCATATATTTT
TRBV5-1	TRBD1	TRBJ1-1	-	CASSSSRGQTEAFF	TGCGCCAGCAGCTCTTCCAGGGGGCAGACTGAAGCTTTCTTT
TRBV7-9	-	TRBJ2-1	-	CSSSLPPPGSGGKYNEQFF	TGTTCCAGCAGCTTACCCCCTCCTGGGTCGGGGGGCAAATACAATGAGCAGTTCTTC
TRBV27	-	TRBJ2-5	few	CASSPLIAPQREPQYF	TGTGCCAGCAGTCCCCTGATCGCTCCGCAAAGGGAGCCCCAGTACTTC
TRBV7-6	-	TRBJ2-6	-	CASSLVSGRGANVLTF	TGTGCCAGCAGCTTAGTGTCAGGGAGGGGGGCCAACGTCCTGACTTTC
TRBV2	TRBD2	TRBJ2-7	-	CASQPLAGVRYEQYF	TGTGCCAGCCAGCCTCTAGCGGGAGTTAGGTACGAGCAGTACTTC
TRBV2	TRBD1	TRBJ2-5	-	CASSEELDRGRETQYF	TGTGCCAGCAGTGAGGAGTTGGACAGGGGGCGAGAGACCCAGTACTTC
TRBV30	TRBD2	TRBJ2-7	-	CAWSNPPGGYEQYF	TGTGCCTGGAGCAACCCCCCGGGAGGCTACGAGCAGTACTTC
TRBV7-3	-	TRBJ2-1	once	CASSPLGGFNEQFF	TGTGCCAGCAGCCCCCTTGGAGGGTTCAATGAGCAGTTCTTC
TRBV19	-	TRBJ1-1	few	CASSITPIEATEAFF	TGTGCCAGTAGTATTACCCCGATAGAGGCCACTGAAGCTTTCTTT
TRBV9	-	TRBJ2-5	-	CASSPTVGGQWETQYF	TGTGCCAGCAGCCCCACAGTCGGGGGGCAATGGGAGACCCAGTACTTC
TRBV11-2	-	TRBJ1-1	once	CASSLGQTEAFF	TGTGCCAGCAGCTTAGGTCAGACAGAAGCTTTCTTT
TRBV7-9	-	TRBJ2-7	-	CASGGIVGGYEQYF	TGTGCCAGCGGCGGGATAGTCGGGGGCTACGAGCAGTACTTC
TRBV4-2	-	TRBJ1-1	-	CASSEGVAGLDTEAFF	TGTGCCAGCAGCGAGGGTGTCGCGGGTTTGGACACTGAAGCTTTCTTT
TRBV9	-	TRBJ2-2	-	CASSVDRREGRGELFF	TGTGCCAGCAGCGTAGATAGGCGGGAAGGTCGTGGGGAGCTGTTTTTT
TRBV11-2	-	TRBJ2-2	-	CASSPQGGADTGELFF	TGTGCCAGCAGCCCTCAGGGGGGCGCGGACACCGGGGAGCTGTTTTTT
TRBV7-8	TRBD2	TRBJ2-1	-	CASSLGRGGRYNEQFF	TGTGCCAGCAGCCTGGGTCGGGGGGGGCGATACAATGAGCAGTTCTTC
TRBV10-3	TRBD1	TRBJ2-7	-	CAISEGQGTYEQYF	TGTGCCATCAGTGAGGGACAGGGGACCTACGAGCAGTACTTC
TRBV4-1	TRBD2	TRBJ2-5	-	CASSRGLAGGPGETQYF	TGCGCCAGCAGCCGAGGACTAGCGGGGGGGCCGGGAGAGACCCAGTACTTC
TRBV9	TRBD1	TRBJ2-3	-	CASTKGQGTDTQYF	TGTGCCAGCACCAAAGGACAGGGCACAGATACGCAGTATTTT
TRBV29-1	-	TRBJ2-1	-	CSGSGGGTHSYNEQFF	TGCAGCGGCTCCGGAGGAGGGACCCACTCCTACAATGAGCAGTTCTTC
TRBV5-4	-	TRBJ2-3	-	CASSSGQITDTQYF	TGTGCCAGCAGTTCCGGACAGATCACAGATACGCAGTATTTT
TRBV7-8	-	TRBJ1-5	-	CASSLGHSNQPQHF	TGTGCCAGCAGCTTGGGGCATAGCAATCAGCCCCAGCATTTT
TRBV5-6	-	TRBJ2-7	-	CASSVLPYEQYF	TGTGCCAGCAGCGTCCTCCCCTACGAGCAGTACTTC
TRBV9	-	TRBJ1-1	-	CASSVGRVDTEAFF	TGTGCCAGCAGCGTAGGGAGGGTTGACACTGAAGCTTTCTTT
TRBV16	-	TRBJ1-1	-	CASSQVEAAFF	TGTGCCAGCAGCCAAGTGGAGGCAGCTTTCTTT
TRBV10-3	TRBD1	TRBJ2-7	-	CATEDRGVYEQYF	TGTGCCACCGAGGACAGGGGGGTCTACGAGCAGTACTTC
TRBV6-4	-	TRBJ2-2	-	CASSEVESGELFF	TGTGCCAGCAGTGAAGTAGAAAGTGGGGAGCTGTTTTTT
TRBV4-2	TRBD2	TRBJ2-5	-	CASSPFSGRNQETQYF	TGTGCCAGCAGCCCATTTAGCGGGAGGAACCAAGAGACCCAGTACTTC
TRBV9	-	TRBJ1-6	-	CASSPDRTHSPLHF	TGTGCCAGCAGCCCAGACAGGACGCATTCACCCCTCCACTTT
TRBV4-2	-	TRBJ1-3	-	CASSQEEGLSGNTIYF	TGTGCCAGCAGCCAAGAGGAGGGGCTCTCTGGAAACACCATATATTTT
TRBV5-1	-	TRBJ2-7	-	CASSVGTGSFWKYF	-
TRBV7-9	-	TRBJ1-4	once	CASSSYWSLANEKLFF	TGTGCCAGCAGCTCGTATTGGAGTCTCGCTAATGAAAAACTGTTTTTT
TRBV21-1	-	TRBJ2-3	-	CASSKVSCRDSLTDTQYF	TGTGCCAGCAGCAAAGTTTCGTGTCGGGACAGTCTCACAGATACGCAGTATTTT
TRBV7-2	TRBD1	TRBJ1-1	few	CASIRDRLNTEAFF	TGTGCCAGCATCCGGGACAGGCTAAACACTGAAGCTTTCTTT
TRBV12-5	-	TRBJ1-1	few	CASLERELNTEAFF	TGTGCTAGTCTGGAGAGGGAATTGAACACTGAAGCTTTCTTT
TRBV11-2	TRBD1	TRBJ1-3	-	CASSHLQGSSGNTIYF	TGTGCCAGCAGCCACTTACAGGGGAGCTCTGGAAACACCATATATTTT
TRBV7-9	-	TRBJ2-5	once	CASSLGGSKETQYF	TGTGCCAGCAGCTTAGGGGGCAGTAAAGAGACCCAGTACTTC
TRBV7-2	-	TRBJ1-2	few	CASSLAFWGGETPF	TGTGCCAGCAGCTTAGCCTTTTGGGGGGGCGAGACCCCCTTC
TRBV5-1	-	TRBJ2-5	-	CASSLGIATDQETQYF	TGCGCCAGCAGCTTGGGTATCGCGACAGACCAAGAGACCCAGTACTTC
TRBV5-6	-	TRBJ1-5	-	CASSFGGQPQHF	TGTGCCAGCAGCTTTGGTGGCCAGCCCCAGCATTTT
TRBV5-4	TRBD2	TRBJ2-2	-	CASSFTSVPGELFF	TGTGCCAGCAGTTTTACTAGCGTCCCCGGGGAGCTGTTTTTT
TRBV6-6	-	TRBJ2-1	-	CASNFPPGSDEQFF	TGTGCCAGCAACTTCCCGCCAGGGTCCGATGAGCAGTTCTTC
TRBV25-1	-	TRBJ1-3	-	CASSDRGRTSSGNTIYF	TGTGCCAGCAGTGACCGCGGCAGAACCAGCTCTGGAAACACCATATATTTT
TRBV27	TRBD2	TRBJ2-2	-	CASSSGPASGSHTGELFF	TGTGCCAGCAGCTCCGGACCGGCTAGCGGGAGTCACACCGGGGAGCTGTTTTTT
TRBV10-3	TRBD1	TRBJ1-2	few	CAISPGGDRVVGYTF	TGTGCCATCAGTCCAGGGGGAGACAGGGTTGTCGGCTACACCTTC
TRBV6-5	TRBD1	TRBJ2-1	few	CASSYSGGPYNEQFF	TGTGCCAGCAGTTACTCAGGGGGCCCATACAATGAGCAGTTCTTC
TRBV7-2	-	TRBJ1-2	-	CASSLAMGQGGYTF	TGTGCCAGCAGCTTAGCTATGGGCCAGGGTGGCTACACCTTC
TRBV7-3	-	TRBJ1-3	few	CASSSLQGNTIYF	TGTGCCAGCAGCTCCCTACAGGGAAACACCATATATTTT
TRBV7-9	-	TRBJ1-1	few	CASSLENRATEAFF	TGTGCCAGCAGCTTAGAGAACAGGGCGACTGAAGCTTTCTTT